This TCR beta chain was recovered during a study of STAT5B mutations in CD4+ large granular lymphocyte leukemia. Whole-study findings and limits: Patient CD4-sorted repertoires stayed more clonal than healthy ones after leukemic-clone removal. Top patient clones used TRBV06 genes more often: 8/27 versus 2/35 in controls.

As for this clone: The antigen is undetermined.

Between the trimmed V and J ends, which lost 8 bases and 8 bases, there was a span of 12 bases. CDR3 length: 11 residues. Germline V CDR1 and CDR2: SNHLY, FYNNEI. Using immunoSEQ multiplex PCR, the repertoire was profiled, and TCRdb retains in-frame clones only, with some absent. This table holds 25,000 to 35,000 clones, 65% to 80% found once. The receptor's source is a human donor in good health. Specimen: CD4+ T cells from blood buffy coats. The chain joins TRBV2 to TRBJ1-1; possible D gene TRBD1, 5 bases. The CDR3 DNA sequence: TGTGCCAGCTCAAGGGACGGAGAAGCTTTCTTT. It specifies CASSRDGEAFF.